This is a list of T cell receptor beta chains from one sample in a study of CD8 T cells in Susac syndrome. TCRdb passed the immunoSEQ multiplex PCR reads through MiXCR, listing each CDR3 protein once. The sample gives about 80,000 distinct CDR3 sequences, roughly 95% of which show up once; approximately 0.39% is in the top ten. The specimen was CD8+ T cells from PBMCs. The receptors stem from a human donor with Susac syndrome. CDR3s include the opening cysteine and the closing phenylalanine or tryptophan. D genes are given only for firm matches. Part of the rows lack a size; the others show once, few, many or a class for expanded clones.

CDR3nt: TGCAGCGTCGGGACAGGGACCTACGAGCAGTACTTC; CDR3aa: CSVGTGTYEQYF; d_gene: TRBD1; j_gene: TRBJ2-7; abundance: .; v_gene: TRBV29-1
CDR3nt: TGCGCCAGCAGCCAAGTTCCGCGATCCTACGAGCAGTACTTC; CDR3aa: CASSQVPRSYEQYF; d_gene: .; j_gene: TRBJ2-7; abundance: .; v_gene: TRBV4-3
CDR3nt: TGCAGTGCACCGGGACTAGCGGGGGGGACCATAAGCGATGAGCAGTTCTTC; CDR3aa: CSAPGLAGGTISDEQFF; d_gene: TRBD2; j_gene: TRBJ2-1; abundance: once; v_gene: TRBV20-1
CDR3nt: TGTGCCAGCACCCTAAGCCCGACAGGGAATTCACCCCTCCACTTT; CDR3aa: CASTLSPTGNSPLHF; d_gene: TRBD1; j_gene: TRBJ1-6; abundance: once; v_gene: TRBV12-3/TRBV12-4
CDR3nt: TGTGCCAGCAGCCCCGGGCAGGGGAGCGGGATAGGATACAATGAGCAGTTCTTC; CDR3aa: CASSPGQGSGIGYNEQFF; d_gene: .; j_gene: TRBJ2-1; abundance: .; v_gene: TRBV7-2
CDR3nt: TGTGCCAGCAGCACCCAGACAGTGAGGGCGAATGGCTACACCTTC; CDR3aa: CASSTQTVRANGYTF; d_gene: .; j_gene: TRBJ1-2; abundance: .; v_gene: TRBV11-2
CDR3nt: TGTGCCAGCAGTTTTTTGGGCAGGGGAGGCAATCAGCCCCAGCATTTT; CDR3aa: CASSFLGRGGNQPQHF; d_gene: .; j_gene: TRBJ1-5; abundance: .; v_gene: TRBV12-3/TRBV12-4
CDR3nt: TGTGCTTCGGGGGGCACCAATCAGCCCCAGCATTTT; CDR3aa: CASGGTNQPQHF; d_gene: .; j_gene: TRBJ1-5; abundance: .; v_gene: TRBV15
CDR3nt: TGTGCCAGCATAGTCGTGCTCGGGACTACCCCTACGGGGGAGACCCAGTACTTC; CDR3aa: CASIVVLGTTPTGETQYF; d_gene: TRBD2; j_gene: TRBJ2-5; abundance: .; v_gene: TRBV25-1
CDR3nt: TGTGCCAGCAGCTCACATTGGGGCACCGGGGAGCTGTTTTTT; CDR3aa: CASSSHWGTGELFF; d_gene: .; j_gene: TRBJ2-2; abundance: .; v_gene: TRBV7-2
CDR3nt: TGCAGCGTAAAAGATAAGCGACAGGGTACGAACACCGGGGAGCTGTTTTTT; CDR3aa: CSVKDKRQGTNTGELFF; d_gene: TRBD1; j_gene: TRBJ2-2; abundance: .; v_gene: TRBV29-1
CDR3nt: TGCAGTGCTAGAGCGCCTAAGGGAGGGGATTCACCCCTCCACTTT; CDR3aa: CSARAPKGGDSPLHF; d_gene: .; j_gene: TRBJ1-6; abundance: once; v_gene: TRBV20-1
CDR3nt: TGTGCCAGCAGCTTATCACCGGTGAACACTGAAGCTTTCTTT; CDR3aa: CASSLSPVNTEAFF; d_gene: .; j_gene: TRBJ1-1; abundance: .; v_gene: TRBV7-3